This is a list of T cell receptor beta chains from one sample in a study of metastatic and nonmetastatic thyroid tumors. TCRdb reprocessed the PCR reads using MiXCR. Among around 53,000 clones, 17% were seen once, and the ten largest hold 2.5% to 3.5%. The sample consisted of blood. The source of these receptors is a female donor with papillary thyroid cancer or a benign thyroid nodule (not recorded which). Some clones in this sample may be carry-over from other donors' samples. Both conserved end residues are part of each CDR3. D genes are given only for firm matches. Size values are once, few and many counts, or a class for expanded clones, and some rows have none.

cdr3_nt,cdr3_aa,clone_size,v_call,j_call,d_call
TGTGCCAGCAGACCCCTCGGGGGAGAGAACACCTGGGAGCTGTTTTTT,CASRPLGGENTWELFF,.,TRBV6-2/TRBV6-3,TRBJ2-2,.
TGTGCCAGCAGTTACTACAGGGACGAGCAGTACTTC,CASSYYRDEQYF,.,TRBV6-2/TRBV6-3,TRBJ2-7,.
TGTGCCAGCTCACCACCGAGCTGGTCGGCTGAAGCTTTCTTT,CASSPPSWSAEAFF,many,TRBV18,TRBJ1-1,.
TGTGCCAGCAGCCCTGGGGGGGTGAACTCCTACAATGAGCAGTTCTTC,CASSPGGVNSYNEQFF,many,TRBV11-3,TRBJ2-1,TRBD2
TGTGCCAGCAGCGACCCGGCGGGACAGTTCAATGAGCAGTTCTTC,CASSDPAGQFNEQFF,many,TRBV7-9,TRBJ2-1,.
TGTGCCAGCAGCCCTCGCGGGGTGGGCACAGATACGCAGTATTTT,CASSPRGVGTDTQYF,few,TRBV6-1,TRBJ2-3,.
TGTGCCAGCAGCTCCAGACTGGGACAGGGGGCAGGGCAGCCCCAGCATTTT,CASSSRLGQGAGQPQHF,few,TRBV11-2,TRBJ1-5,TRBD1
TGTGCCAGCAGCCCTATTACGGGGGGCTACACCTTC,CASSPITGGYTF,many,TRBV13,TRBJ1-2,.
TGTGCCAGCAGTTTAGACAGGGGCGAGCAGTACTTC,CASSLDRGEQYF,few,TRBV12-3/TRBV12-4,TRBJ2-7,TRBD1
TGTGCCAGCAGCGTCGCGCTTAATCAGCCCCAGCATTTT,CASSVALNQPQHF,many,TRBV13,TRBJ1-5,.
TGTGCCAGCAGCCAGACAGGGACATTGGACGAGCAGTACTTC,CASSQTGTLDEQYF,many,TRBV4-2,TRBJ2-7,TRBD1
TGTGCCAGCAGCCCGGGGACAGGGGCCTCCTATAATTCACCCCTCCACTTT,CASSPGTGASYNSPLHF,many,TRBV5-6,TRBJ1-6,TRBD1
TGCAGTGCTAGTCGTTTGCAGGGCCGGACTGAAGCTTTCTTT,CSASRLQGRTEAFF,many,TRBV20-1,TRBJ1-1,.
TGTGCCAGCAGATCTAGCGGGAGGCAGTCAGAGACCCAGTACTTC,CASRSSGRQSETQYF,many,TRBV6-2/TRBV6-3,TRBJ2-5,TRBD2
TGCTCCAGCAGCTTGGATTCCCTAGGTACACAGTATTTT,CSSSLDSLGTQYF,.,TRBV5-1,TRBJ2-3,.
TGTGCCAGCACGATGGGACCGGGTTCTACTACTTCCCCCCTCCACTTT,CASTMGPGSTTSPLHF,many,TRBV2,TRBJ1-6,.
TGTGCCAGCTCAACCGGACTAGTGGTATTCAATGAGCAGTTCTTC,CASSTGLVVFNEQFF,.,TRBV28,TRBJ2-1,TRBD2
TGTGCCAGCAGTTCTCGGACAGGTCCGGGATCTGGCTACACCTTC,CASSSRTGPGSGYTF,many,TRBV12-3/TRBV12-4,TRBJ1-2,TRBD1
TGTGCCAGCAGTGAGTGGGGACATAGCAATCAGCCCCAGCATTTT,CASSEWGHSNQPQHF,many,TRBV2,TRBJ1-5,.
TGCAGTGCTAGATATGGGGCTGACAGCTCCTACGAGCAGTACTTC,CSARYGADSSYEQYF,many,TRBV20-1,TRBJ2-7,.
TGCGCCAGCAGCCAACAGGGGGAGGTCTATGGCTACACCTTC,CASSQQGEVYGYTF,many,TRBV5-1,TRBJ1-2,TRBD1
TGTGCCAGCAGCTTAAGCCTTGAGCTGTTTTTT,CASSLSLELFF,.,TRBV11-2,TRBJ2-2,.
TGTGCCAGTAGTGGGGGCTACGAGCAGTACTTC,CASSGGYEQYF,few,TRBV19,TRBJ2-7,.
TGTGCCAGCAGTTTACAGGTTGACTATGGCTACACCTTC,CASSLQVDYGYTF,many,TRBV6-1,TRBJ1-2,.
TGTGCCAGCAGGGGACAGCTCACCGCCGGCTACGAGCAGTACTTC,CASRGQLTAGYEQYF,.,TRBV6-1,TRBJ2-7,TRBD1
TGTGCCAGCAGCAAATCTGGCGGTATCACAGATACGCAGTATTTT,CASSKSGGITDTQYF,.,TRBV11-2,TRBJ2-3,.
TGTGCCAGCAGCCAAGACCCCACTCAACGACGTGAGCAGTACTTC,CASSQDPTQRREQYF,many,TRBV3-1,TRBJ2-7,.
TGTGCCAGCAGCCCGTTGACTGATAGCCGTGGAAACACCATATATTTT,CASSPLTDSRGNTIYF,.,TRBV9,TRBJ1-3,.
TGCAGTGCTAGCCCCGGGGGGCGAAGTCGCACAGATACGCAGTATTTT,CSASPGGRSRTDTQYF,many,TRBV20-1,TRBJ2-3,.
TGTGCCAGCAGTTTCTCGGGACTAGCGGTAAACACCGGGGAGCTGTTTTTT,CASSFSGLAVNTGELFF,many,TRBV28,TRBJ2-2,TRBD2
TGTGCCAGCAGCCTGAGACAGGGCAGCACAGATACGCAGTATTTT,CASSLRQGSTDTQYF,many,TRBV3-1,TRBJ2-3,TRBD1
TGTGCCAGCAGTTACCCACCAGGGGTGGGTGGCTATGAGCAGTACTTC,CASSYPPGVGGYEQYF,few,TRBV6-2/TRBV6-3,TRBJ2-7,.
TGTGCCAGTAGGGGACTAGCGGGAGCTGAGCAGTTCTTC,CASRGLAGAEQFF,few,TRBV19,TRBJ2-1,TRBD2
TGTGCCAGCGCGAGCAGTAGATCCACCGTGGATCTGTTTTTT,CASASSRSTVDLFF,.,TRBV2,TRBJ2-2,.
TGCAGTGCTAGAGTGGGAGGCCTTACTACCGGGGAGCTGTTTTTT,CSARVGGLTTGELFF,many,TRBV20-1,TRBJ2-2,.
TGCGCCAGCAGCTTGGGGGAAGCATTCCAAGAGACCCAGTACTTC,CASSLGEAFQETQYF,many,TRBV5-1,TRBJ2-5,.
TGTGCCAGCAGTTTCGGTACAGCCTATGGCTACACCTTC,CASSFGTAYGYTF,.,TRBV7-9,TRBJ1-2,.
TGTGCCAGCAGCGGAAAGGCGGGAGTGGCAGATACGCAGTATTTT,CASSGKAGVADTQYF,many,TRBV25-1,TRBJ2-3,TRBD2